The 9 T cell receptor beta chains listed next were all sequenced from one sample in a study of siplizumab effects on memory and regulatory T cells. Produced via immunoSEQ multiplex PCR; TCRdb's table is partial and in-frame only. The table has approximately 65,000 clones, less than 85% seen once. The sample comprised memory CD4+ T cells sorted from blood. Receptor source: a human donor in good health.

Worth noting for this clone: Relative to the germline gene, one junction end is altered; a read error may explain this. This chain links TRBV7-7 with TRBJ2-2; D is perhaps TRBD1 or TRBD2 (5 bases each). There are 15 residues in the CDR3. Germline V gene lookup returns CDR1 SSHAT and CDR2 FNYEAQ (reference sequence). CDR3: CASSPGTHGAGELFF. The CDR3 bases are TGTGCTAGCAGCCCCGGGACCCATGGGGCCGGGGAGCTGTTTTTT.

The chain carries TRBV6-4 and TRBJ1-2; possible D gene TRBD1, 5 bases. The V gene lost 6 bases and the J gene lost 2 bases, with 19 bases spanning the gap. This CDR3 is 16 amino acids long. The germline CDR1 and CDR2 sequences are MRHNA and SNTAGT. The CDR3 bases are TGTGCCAGCAGCCGGGACGGTTCGACTGGAAACTATGGCTACACCTTC. It yields the protein CASSRDGSTGNYGYTF.

The CDR3 nucleotides read TGTGCCAGCAGTCTACAGGGAACCGGGGAGCTGTTTTTT. The encoded protein is CASSLQGTGELFF. The chain combines TRBV2 with TRBJ2-2; perhaps TRBD1 as D (6 bases). The V gene lost 5 bases and the J gene lost 5 bases, with 9 bases spanning the gap. The CDR3 consists of 13 residues. Germline-derived CDR1 and CDR2 are SNHLY and FYNNEI.

To note about this clone: This sample also contains other DNA sequences that code for the same CDR3. V and J are TRBV6-1 and TRBJ1-2, with 9 bases fitting TRBD1. After removal of 3 bases from V and 8 bases from J, the junction contained 7 bases not matched to a gene. CDR3 size: 14 residues. Germline CDR1 and CDR2: MNHNS and SASEGT. The CDR3 nucleotides read TGTGCCAGCAGTGATGGGACAGGGCTTTACGGCTACACCTTC. This codes for CASSDGTGLYGYTF.

The chain employs TRBV5-1 and TRBJ2-7, with D possibly TRBD1 on 7 matching bases. V was clipped by 4 bases and J by 3 bases, with 17 bases between them. CDR1 and CDR2 from the germline V gene are SGHRS and YFSETQ. The CDR3 contains 15 residues. CDR3 amino acids: CASSLAGQGGYEQYF. DNA of the CDR3: TGCGCCAGCAGCCTTGCAGGGCAGGGGGGCTACGAGCAGTACTTC.

The chain couples TRBV6-5 to TRBJ1-2; TRBD1 matches 7 bases. V was pared by 1 base and J by 2 bases, with 7 bases of the junction left unmatched. The CDR3 is made up of 16 amino acids. The V gene's germline CDR1 is MNHEY and CDR2 SVGAGI. Here the CDR3 reads CASSYLDVTGNYGYTF. Written as DNA, the CDR3 is TGTGCCAGCAGTTACTTGGACGTGACAGGGAACTATGGCTACACCTTC.

The J gene is TRBJ2-5, the V gene TRBV6-6, with D possibly being TRBD1 (6 bases). The CDR3 is 14 residues long. Trimming pared 6 bases from V and 4 bases from J, leaving 15 bases between. CDR1 MNHNY and CDR2 SVGAGI come from the germline V gene (reference sequence). CDR3 amino acids: CASSPWGLGETQYF. The CDR3 DNA reads TGTGCCAGCAGCCCCTGGGGGCTAGGAGAGACCCAGTACTTC.

This clone was seen only a few times. The chain links TRBV19 to TRBJ1-1, with no clear D. Germline V CDR1 and CDR2: LNHDA, SQIVND (reference sequence). The V end was cut by 3 bases, the J end by 1 base, with 9 bases between. The CDR3 is 14 amino acids. The chain's CDR3 is CASSMGQKNTEAFF. CDR3 coding DNA: TGTGCCAGTAGTATGGGTCAGAAGAACACTGAAGCTTTCTTT.

On this clone itself: An end of the junction does not agree with germline; a read error may underlie this. The rearrangement links TRBV15 to TRBJ1-1; D gene ambiguous. Germline assignment: CDR1 LNHNV and CDR2 YYDKDF (reference sequence). The CDR3 is made up of 13 amino acids. The CDR3 bases are TGTGCCACCAGCAGAGATGCCCTCGGCGGCGGCCTCTTT. It codes for CATSRDALGGGLF.